These T cell receptor beta chains were read from a single sample in a study of control samples from healthy donors and cancer patients. Method: immunoSEQ multiplex PCR; TCRdb's copy keeps in-frame clones and lacks some. The sample yields 90,000 to 95,000 clones, around 85% seen once. The sample comprised blood. These receptors were taken from a man younger than 45 in good health. Both conserved end residues are part of each CDR3. Fields, in order: CDR3 DNA, CDR3 protein, V gene, D gene, J gene, clone size, CDR3 length. The D gene is left open where the match is weak. Expanded clones are given a class, and other clones once, few, many or no size at all.

TGCGCCAGCAGCCGACAAGACAGAACTGAAGCTTTCTTT | CASSRQDRTEAFF | TRBV5-1 | - | TRBJ1-1 | - | 13
TGTGCCAGCAGCTTAGTCTCCCAGACCCAGTACTTC | CASSLVSQTQYF | TRBV13 | - | TRBJ2-5 | once | 12
TGCGCCAGCAGCTTGGGGGGCTCTGGAAACACCATATATTTT | CASSLGGSGNTIYF | TRBV5-1 | - | TRBJ1-3 | - | 14
TGTGCCAGCTCGGTTGGGGCAGTCCTCACCGGGGAGCTGTTTTTT | CASSVGAVLTGELFF | TRBV18 | - | TRBJ2-2 | - | 15
TGTGCCAGCAGTTTGCCAGAAGGGCTTGAAGCTTTCTTT | CASSLPEGLEAFF | TRBV28 | - | TRBJ1-1 | - | 13
TGTGCCAGCAGCCCGACAGGAAGCACAGATACGCAGTATTTT | CASSPTGSTDTQYF | TRBV3-1/TRBV3-2 | - | TRBJ2-3 | few | 14
TGTGCCATCAGTCAAGATGCCTACAGTGGCTACACCTTC | CAISQDAYSGYTF | TRBV10-3 | - | TRBJ1-2 | - | 13
TGTGCCAGCAGCTTCGGGACAGTCTATGGCTACACCTTC | CASSFGTVYGYTF | TRBV5-6 | TRBD1 | TRBJ1-2 | - | 13
TGTGCCAGCCCCCGGGGGAGGGCGAACACCGGGGAGCTGTTTTTT | CASPRGRANTGELFF | TRBV2 | TRBD2 | TRBJ2-2 | - | 15
TGTGCCAGCAGCCTTCGTGCGGGGATGAACACTGAAGCTTTCTTT | CASSLRAGMNTEAFF | TRBV3-1/TRBV3-2 | - | TRBJ1-1 | - | 15
TGTGCCAGCAGTGAAGCGCTACAGGGGACCGCCTACGAGCAGTACTTC | CASSEALQGTAYEQYF | TRBV6-1 | TRBD1 | TRBJ2-7 | - | 16
TGTGCCAGTAGTCTCGGGACAGTCTATGGCTACACCTTC | CASSLGTVYGYTF | TRBV19 | TRBD1 | TRBJ1-2 | - | 13
TGTGCCTGGAGTGTACCCTCCAGGGGATATGGAAACACCATATATTTT | CAWSVPSRGYGNTIYF | TRBV30 | - | TRBJ1-3 | - | 16
TGTGCCCCCCAGGGTCACACCGGGGAGCTGTTTTTT | CAPQGHTGELFF | TRBV7-9 | - | TRBJ2-2 | - | 12
TGCGCCAGCAGCTTGGCCCAAGATCAGCCCCAGCATTTT | CASSLAQDQPQHF | TRBV5-1 | - | TRBJ1-5 | - | 13
TGTGCCACCAGCAGGGGGGACTTTCCCTACGAGCAGTACTTC | CATSRGDFPYEQYF | TRBV15 | - | TRBJ2-7 | once | 14
TGTGCCAGCAGTTATCGCCAGGGCTACGAGCAGTACTTC | CASSYRQGYEQYF | TRBV6-5 | - | TRBJ2-7 | - | 13
TGTGCCAGCAGCCAACTGGGACTAGCGGGGCGACCCTACGAGCAGTACTTC | CASSQLGLAGRPYEQYF | TRBV14 | TRBD2 | TRBJ2-7 | - | 17
TGTGCCACCAGCAGAGATCAGCAGCCCCAGCATTTT | CATSRDQQPQHF | TRBV15 | - | TRBJ1-5 | - | 12
TGTGCCAGCAGCCCCTGGGACAGGCGAGGGCGAGAGACCCAGTACTTC | CASSPWDRRGRETQYF | TRBV7-6 | TRBD1 | TRBJ2-5 | - | 16
TGTGCCAGCAGTGAATGGTCTGGGGGGGGGATCGCCATAAATTCACCCCTCCACTTT | CASSEWSGGGIAINSPLHF | TRBV6-1 | - | TRBJ1-6 | - | 19
TGTGCCAGCGGCATAGGTGGGGGGCCACAACCACACTCTGGAAACACCATATATTTT | CASGIGGGPQPHSGNTIYF | TRBV21-1 | - | TRBJ1-3 | - | 19
TGCGCCAGCAGCTTGGCGATGTCTAGCACAGATACGCAGTATTTT | CASSLAMSSTDTQYF | TRBV5-1 | - | TRBJ2-3 | - | 15
TGTGCCAGTGGAGGGGGGGCCGAGCAGTACTTC | CASGGGAEQYF | TRBV2 | - | TRBJ2-7 | - | 11